This TCR beta chain was recorded in a study of response to subunit inactivated influenza vaccine. Overall study results and limits: Authors suggested seasonal influenza vaccinations each recruit few new T cells.

This clonotype was detected ten times or more. Its antigen is still unknown. Each CDR3 protein gets one entry after TCRdb re-called the RT-PCR reads with MiXCR. The table has around 180,000 distinct CDR3 sequences, around 9% seen once. This receptor was identified in a man aged 50-59 years who received an inactivated influenza vaccine. This specimen consisted of non-naive T cells sorted from PBMCs, obtained on the day of vaccination.

CDR3 bases: TGTGCCAGCAGCGCACAGGGGGCGAACACTGAAGCTTTCTTT. It specifies CASSAQGANTEAFF. The chain combines TRBV11-3 with TRBJ1-1; TRBD1 matches at 9 bases. The V gene's germline CDR1 is SGHNT and CDR2 YENEEA. This CDR3 spans 14 amino acids. Germline trimming cut 5 bases from V and 1 base from J; bases unmatched to any gene: 2. The full variable domain, rest sourced from reference TRBV11-3 and TRBJ1-1, is EAGVVQSPRYKIIEKKQPVAFWCNPISGHNTLYWYLQNLGQGPELLIRYENEEAVDDSQLPKDRFSAERLKGVDSTLKIQPAELGDSAVYLCASSAQGANTEAFFGQGTRLTVV.